This TCR beta chain was recovered during a study of tumour-infiltrating T cells in Burkitt lymphoma (dated by TCRdb to 2019 to 2021). The study in broad terms: TCR repertoire data were compared against clinical outcome, and productive clonality predicted overall survival and progression-free survival independently of established prognostic factors such as age at diagnosis.

Comments on this clone: Its antigen remains unidentified. No per-base quality is available; no much larger clone lies one base away.

The library was obtained by the immunoSEQ multiplex PCR assay. Held by TCRdb, this immuneACCESS table contains in-frame sequences only and omits some clones. Under half of the omission traces to an unresolved V gene where checked; the cause of the rest is unknown. In all, the sample holds 7,500 to 8,500 clones, and under 85% of those were seen once. The ten largest clones add up to approximately 39% of the sample. The CDR3 has 12 amino acids, counting the end cysteine and phenylalanine. This entry keeps only the CDR3 DNA: 36 bases, framed from base 1. Per the germline V gene, WSHSY is the CDR1 and SAAADI is the CDR2. Trimming costs V 10 bases and J 6 bases, and their ends lie 15 bases apart.

The sequence links TRBV10-2 to TRBJ1-1; TRBD1 is a weak D gene call, 5 bases matching. The clonotype comes from a human donor with diffuse large B-cell lymphoma. Sequenced: tumor tissue. This receptor has the CDR3 CATEGSRAEAFF. The base sequence is TGCGCCACAGAAGGGAGCAGGGCTGAAGCTTTCTTT.